The clone carrying this T cell receptor beta chain was detected only once. No antigen is known for it. Germline CDR1 is GTSNPN and CDR2 is SVGIG (reference sequence). This CDR3 contains 15 residues. Trimming removed 1 base from V and 5 bases from J, with 15 bases in between. The source of the sample is a study of cytomegalovirus exposure and HLA in healthy donors. Whole-study context: From HLA-typed donors, an early data release held tens of millions of unique TCRs.

PCR primers comprised 60 Vbeta and 13 Jbeta primers. Some clones are missing from TCRdb's copy, which holds only in-frame ones; the method was immunoSEQ multiplex PCR. This sample has about 130,000 clones, with roughly 82% found just once. Findings of the study overall: TCR beta V- and J-gene trimming, according to a later analysis, was linked to a missense DCLRE1C variant. In a later analysis, parvovirus B19, influenza, CMV and Epstein-Barr virus appeared linked to several top co-occurrence clusters.

This clonotype was obtained from a boy between 10 and 17 years old in good health and CMV-seronegative. The genes are TRBV30 and TRBJ1-5, with a weak D call TRBD1 (5 bases). Sequenced material: PBMCs. CDR3 nucleotides: TGTGCCTGGAGTGGACCTGGGGGGAGGGATCAGCCCCAGCATTTT. Its protein is CAWSGPGGRDQPQHF.